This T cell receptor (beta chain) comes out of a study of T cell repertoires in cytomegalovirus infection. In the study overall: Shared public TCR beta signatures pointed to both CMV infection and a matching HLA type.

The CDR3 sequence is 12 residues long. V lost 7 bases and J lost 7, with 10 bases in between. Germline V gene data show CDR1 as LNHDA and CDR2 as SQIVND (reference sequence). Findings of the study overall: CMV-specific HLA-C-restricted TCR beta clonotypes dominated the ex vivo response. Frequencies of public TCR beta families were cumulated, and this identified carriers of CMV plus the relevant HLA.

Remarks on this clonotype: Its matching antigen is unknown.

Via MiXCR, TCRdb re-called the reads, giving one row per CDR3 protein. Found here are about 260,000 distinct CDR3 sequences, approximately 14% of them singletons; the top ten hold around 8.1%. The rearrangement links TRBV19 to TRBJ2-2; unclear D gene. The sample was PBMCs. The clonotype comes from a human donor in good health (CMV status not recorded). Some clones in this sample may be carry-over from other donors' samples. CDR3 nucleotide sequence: TGTGCCAGTACCAAGACAATCGGGGAGCTGTTTTTT. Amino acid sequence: CASTKTIGELFF.